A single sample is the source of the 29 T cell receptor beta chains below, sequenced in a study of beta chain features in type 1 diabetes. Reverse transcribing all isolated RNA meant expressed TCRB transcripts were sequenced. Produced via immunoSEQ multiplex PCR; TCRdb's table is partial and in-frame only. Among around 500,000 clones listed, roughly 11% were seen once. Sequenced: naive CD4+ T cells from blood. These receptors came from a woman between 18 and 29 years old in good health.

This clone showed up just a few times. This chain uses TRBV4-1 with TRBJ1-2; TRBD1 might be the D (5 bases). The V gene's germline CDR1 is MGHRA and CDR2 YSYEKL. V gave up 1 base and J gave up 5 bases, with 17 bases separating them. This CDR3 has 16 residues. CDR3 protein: CASSQGRDRFLYGYTF. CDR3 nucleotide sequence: TGCGCCAGCAGCCAAGGACGAGACAGATTTCTTTATGGCTACACCTTC.

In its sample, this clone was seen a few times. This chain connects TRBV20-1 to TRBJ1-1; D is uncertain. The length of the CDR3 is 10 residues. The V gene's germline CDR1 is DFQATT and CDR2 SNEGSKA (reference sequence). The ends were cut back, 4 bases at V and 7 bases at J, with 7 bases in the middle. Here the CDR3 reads CSANGNEAFF. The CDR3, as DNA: TGCAGTGCTAACGGGAATGAAGCTTTCTTT.

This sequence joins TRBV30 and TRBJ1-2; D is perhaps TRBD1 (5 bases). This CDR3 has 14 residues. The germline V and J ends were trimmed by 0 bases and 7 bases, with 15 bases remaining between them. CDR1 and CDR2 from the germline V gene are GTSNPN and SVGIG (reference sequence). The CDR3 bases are TGTGCCTGGAGTGTTCCCCCAGGGATACTTGGCTACACCTTC. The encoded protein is CAWSVPPGILGYTF.

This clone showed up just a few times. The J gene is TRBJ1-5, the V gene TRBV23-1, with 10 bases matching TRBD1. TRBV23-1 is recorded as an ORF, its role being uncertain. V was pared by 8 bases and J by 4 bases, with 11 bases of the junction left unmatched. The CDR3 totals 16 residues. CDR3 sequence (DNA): TGCGCCAGCCGAATCGCCGGGACAGGGGAAAATCAGCCCCAGCATTTT. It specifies CASRIAGTGENQPQHF.

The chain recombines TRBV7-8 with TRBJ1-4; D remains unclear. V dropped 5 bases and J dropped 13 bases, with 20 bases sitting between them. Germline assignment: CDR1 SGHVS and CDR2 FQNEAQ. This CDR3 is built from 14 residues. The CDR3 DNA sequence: TGTGCCAGCAGCCCCCAAAGGTCCCTCGCGGGACTGTTTTTT. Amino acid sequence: CASSPQRSLAGLFF.

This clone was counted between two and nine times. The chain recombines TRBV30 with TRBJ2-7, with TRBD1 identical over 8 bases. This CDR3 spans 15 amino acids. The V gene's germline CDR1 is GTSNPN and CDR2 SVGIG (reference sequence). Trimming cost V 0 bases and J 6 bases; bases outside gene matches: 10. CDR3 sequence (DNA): TGTGCCTGGAGTGTACAACAGGGGGTCCCTACCGAGCAGTACTTC. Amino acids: CAWSVQQGVPTEQYF.

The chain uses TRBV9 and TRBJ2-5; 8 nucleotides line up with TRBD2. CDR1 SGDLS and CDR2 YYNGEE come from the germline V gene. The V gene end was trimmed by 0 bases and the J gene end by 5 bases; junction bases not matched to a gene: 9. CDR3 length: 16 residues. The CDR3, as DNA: TGTGCCAGCAGCGTAGCTCTCCTAGCGGGTCAGGAGACCCAGTACTTC. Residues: CASSVALLAGQETQYF. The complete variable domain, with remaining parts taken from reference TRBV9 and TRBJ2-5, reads DSGVTQTPKHLITATGQRVTLRCSPRSGDLSVYWYQQSLDQGLQFLIQYYNGEERAKGNILERFSAQQFPDLHSELNLSSLELGDSALYFCASSVALLAGQETQYFGPGTRLLVL.

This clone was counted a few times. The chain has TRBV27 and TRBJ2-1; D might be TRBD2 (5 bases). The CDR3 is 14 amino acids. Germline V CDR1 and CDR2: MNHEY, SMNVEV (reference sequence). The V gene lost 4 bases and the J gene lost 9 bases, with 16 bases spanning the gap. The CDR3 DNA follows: TGTGCCAGCAGTTCGACGGGCTTGCGGGTTGAGCAGTTCTTC. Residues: CASSSTGLRVEQFF.

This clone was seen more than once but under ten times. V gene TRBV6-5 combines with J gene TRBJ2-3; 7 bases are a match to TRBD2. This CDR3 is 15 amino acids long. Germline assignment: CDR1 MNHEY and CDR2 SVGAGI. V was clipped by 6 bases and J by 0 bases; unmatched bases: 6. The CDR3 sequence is CASRQTSASTDTQYF. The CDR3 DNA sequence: TGTGCCAGCAGGCAAACTAGCGCGAGCACAGATACGCAGTATTTT.

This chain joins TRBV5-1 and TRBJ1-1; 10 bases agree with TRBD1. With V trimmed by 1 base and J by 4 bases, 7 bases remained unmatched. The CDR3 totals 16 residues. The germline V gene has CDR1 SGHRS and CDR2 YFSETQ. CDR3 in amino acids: CASSLSGQGDVTEAFF. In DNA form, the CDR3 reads TGCGCCAGCAGCTTGTCCGGACAGGGGGATGTCACTGAAGCTTTCTTT.

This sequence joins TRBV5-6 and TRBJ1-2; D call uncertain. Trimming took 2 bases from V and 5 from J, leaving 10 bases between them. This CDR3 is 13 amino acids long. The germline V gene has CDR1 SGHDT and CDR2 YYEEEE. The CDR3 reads CASSFTEDYGYTF. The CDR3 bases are TGTGCCAGCAGCTTCACTGAGGATTATGGCTACACCTTC.

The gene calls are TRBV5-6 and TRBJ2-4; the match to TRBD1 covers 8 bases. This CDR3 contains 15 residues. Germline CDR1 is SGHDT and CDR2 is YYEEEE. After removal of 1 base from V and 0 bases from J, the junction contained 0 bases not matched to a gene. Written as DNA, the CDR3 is TGTGCCAGCAGCTTGCAGGGGGCAGCCAAAAACATTCAGTACTTC. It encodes CASSLQGAAKNIQYF.

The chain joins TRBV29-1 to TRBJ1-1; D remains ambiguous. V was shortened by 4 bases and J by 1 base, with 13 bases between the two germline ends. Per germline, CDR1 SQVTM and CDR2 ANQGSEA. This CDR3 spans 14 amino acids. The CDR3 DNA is TGCAGCGTTGGAGAAGACGGGTGGAACACTGAAGCTTTCTTT. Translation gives CSVGEDGWNTEAFF.

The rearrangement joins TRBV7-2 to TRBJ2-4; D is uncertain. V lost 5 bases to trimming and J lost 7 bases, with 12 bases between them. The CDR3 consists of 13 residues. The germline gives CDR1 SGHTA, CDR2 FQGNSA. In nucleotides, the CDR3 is TGTGCCAGCAGCCCTTCGGGTCGGAACATTCAGTACTTC. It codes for CASSPSGRNIQYF.

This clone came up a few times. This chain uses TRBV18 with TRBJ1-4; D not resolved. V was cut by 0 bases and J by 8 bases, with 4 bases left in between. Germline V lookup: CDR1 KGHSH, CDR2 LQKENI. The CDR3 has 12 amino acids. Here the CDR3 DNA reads TGTGCCAGCTCACCACCTGAGGAAAAACTGTTTTTT. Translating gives CASSPPEEKLFF.

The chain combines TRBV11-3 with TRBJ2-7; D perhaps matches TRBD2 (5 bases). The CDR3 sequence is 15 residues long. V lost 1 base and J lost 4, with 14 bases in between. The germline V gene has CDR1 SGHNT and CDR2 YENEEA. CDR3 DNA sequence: TGTGCCAGCAGCTTAGCCCTCGGCAGAGGGTACGAGCAGTACTTC. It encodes CASSLALGRGYEQYF.

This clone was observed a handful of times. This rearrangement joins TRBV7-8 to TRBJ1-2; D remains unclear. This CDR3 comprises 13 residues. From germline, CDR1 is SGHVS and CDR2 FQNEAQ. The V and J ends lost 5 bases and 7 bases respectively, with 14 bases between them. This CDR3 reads CASSPGRRPGYTF. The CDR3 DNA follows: TGTGCCAGCAGCCCCGGACGGCGACCTGGCTACACCTTC.

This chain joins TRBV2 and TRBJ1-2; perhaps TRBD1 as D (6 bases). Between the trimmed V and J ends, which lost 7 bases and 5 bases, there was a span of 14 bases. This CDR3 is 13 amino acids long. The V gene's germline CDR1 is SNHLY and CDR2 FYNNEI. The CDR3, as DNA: TGTGCCAGCATCCCCCGGACAGATTATGGCTACACCTTC. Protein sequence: CASIPRTDYGYTF.

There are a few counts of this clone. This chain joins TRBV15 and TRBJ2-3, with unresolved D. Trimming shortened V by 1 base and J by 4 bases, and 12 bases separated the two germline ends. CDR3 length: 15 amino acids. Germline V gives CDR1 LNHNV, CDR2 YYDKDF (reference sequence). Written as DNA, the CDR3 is TGTGCCACCAGCAGAGGCCAGGCAGACGCAGATACGCAGTATTTT. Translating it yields CATSRGQADADTQYF.

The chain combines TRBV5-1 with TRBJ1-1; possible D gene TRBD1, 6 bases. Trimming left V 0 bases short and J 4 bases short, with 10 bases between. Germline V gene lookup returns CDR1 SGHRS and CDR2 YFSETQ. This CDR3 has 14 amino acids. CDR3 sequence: CASSLGGQITEAFF. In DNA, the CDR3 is TGCGCCAGCAGCTTGGGCGGACAGATCACTGAAGCTTTCTTT.

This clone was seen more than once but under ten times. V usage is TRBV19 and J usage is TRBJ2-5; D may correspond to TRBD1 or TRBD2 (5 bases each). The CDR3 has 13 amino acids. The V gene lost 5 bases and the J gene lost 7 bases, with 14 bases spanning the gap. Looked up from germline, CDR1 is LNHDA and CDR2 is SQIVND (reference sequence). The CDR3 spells CASSPGTFGTQYF. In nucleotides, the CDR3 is TGTGCCAGTAGTCCCGGGACCTTTGGGACCCAGTACTTC.

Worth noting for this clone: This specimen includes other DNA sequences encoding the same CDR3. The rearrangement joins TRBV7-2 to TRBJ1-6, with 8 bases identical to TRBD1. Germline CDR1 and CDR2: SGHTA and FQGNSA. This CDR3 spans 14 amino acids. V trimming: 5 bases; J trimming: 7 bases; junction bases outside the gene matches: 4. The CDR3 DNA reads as TGTGCCAGCAGCCCCCGGACAGGGAATTCACCCCTCCACTTT. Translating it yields CASSPRTGNSPLHF.

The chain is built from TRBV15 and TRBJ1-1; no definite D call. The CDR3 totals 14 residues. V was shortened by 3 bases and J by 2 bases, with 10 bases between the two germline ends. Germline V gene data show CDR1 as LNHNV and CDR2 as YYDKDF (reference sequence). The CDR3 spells CATSSGRVNTEAFF. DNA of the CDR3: TGTGCCACCAGCAGCGGGAGGGTTAACACTGAAGCTTTCTTT. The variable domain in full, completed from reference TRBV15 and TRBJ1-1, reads DAMVIQNPRYQVTQFGKPVTLSCSQTLNHNVMYWYQQKSSQAPKLLFHYYDKDFNNEADTPDNFQSRRPNTSFCFLDIRSPGLGDTAMYLCATSSGRVNTEAFFGQGTRLTVV.

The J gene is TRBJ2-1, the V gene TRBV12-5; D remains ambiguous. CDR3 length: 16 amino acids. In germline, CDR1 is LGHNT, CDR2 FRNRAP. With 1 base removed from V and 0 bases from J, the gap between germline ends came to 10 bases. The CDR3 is CASGLEGALSYNEQFF. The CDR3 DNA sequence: TGTGCTAGTGGTTTGGAAGGAGCCCTCTCCTACAATGAGCAGTTCTTC. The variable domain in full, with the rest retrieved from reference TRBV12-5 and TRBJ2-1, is DARVTQTPRHKVTEMGQEVTMRCQPILGHNTVFWYRQTMMQGLELLAYFRNRAPLDDSGMPKDRFSAEMPDATLATLKIQPSEPRDSAVYFCASGLEGALSYNEQFFGPGTRLTVL.

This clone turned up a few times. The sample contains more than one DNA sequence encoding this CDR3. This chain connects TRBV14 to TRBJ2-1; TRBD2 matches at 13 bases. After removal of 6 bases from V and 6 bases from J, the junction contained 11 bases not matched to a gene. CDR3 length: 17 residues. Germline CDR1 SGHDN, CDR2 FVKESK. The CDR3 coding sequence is TGTGCCAGCAGACCTGGGACTAGCGGGAAGGGTGGCAATGAGCAGTTCTTC. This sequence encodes CASRPGTSGKGGNEQFF.

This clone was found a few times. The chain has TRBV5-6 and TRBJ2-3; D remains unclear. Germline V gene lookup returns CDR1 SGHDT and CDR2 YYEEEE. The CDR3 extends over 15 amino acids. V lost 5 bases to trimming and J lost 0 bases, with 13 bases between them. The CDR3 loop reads CASSWFGSSTDTQYF. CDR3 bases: TGTGCCAGCAGTTGGTTCGGATCTAGCACAGATACGCAGTATTTT.

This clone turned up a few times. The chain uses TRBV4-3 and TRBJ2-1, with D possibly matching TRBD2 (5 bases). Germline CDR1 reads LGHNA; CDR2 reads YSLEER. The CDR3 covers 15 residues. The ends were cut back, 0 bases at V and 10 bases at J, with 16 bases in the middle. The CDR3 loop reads CASSQDSSPIGEQFF. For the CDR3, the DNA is TGCGCCAGCAGCCAAGACTCTAGCCCGATAGGGGAGCAGTTCTTC.

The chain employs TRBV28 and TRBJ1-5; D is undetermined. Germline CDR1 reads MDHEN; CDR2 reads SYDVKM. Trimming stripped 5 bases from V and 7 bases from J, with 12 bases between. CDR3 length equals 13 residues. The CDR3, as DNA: TGTGCCAGCAGTCCAAGGCGGGAACAGCCCCAGCATTTT. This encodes CASSPRREQPQHF.

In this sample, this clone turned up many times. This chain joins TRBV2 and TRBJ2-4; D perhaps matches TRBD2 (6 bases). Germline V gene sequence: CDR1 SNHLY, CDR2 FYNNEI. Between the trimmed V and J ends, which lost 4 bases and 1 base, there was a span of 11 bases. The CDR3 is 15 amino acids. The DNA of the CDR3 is TGTGCCAGCAGTGTCTCCGGGGGTGCCAAAAACATTCAGTACTTC. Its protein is CASSVSGGAKNIQYF.